Listed below are T cell receptor beta chains from one sample, sequenced in a study of blood T cell repertoires in COVID-19. TCRdb keeps only in-frame clones here, not all; method: immunoSEQ multiplex PCR. The sample holds some 180,000 clones, approximately 82% seen once. Sequenced material: PBMCs or T cells enriched from blood (not recorded which). These receptors were collected from a woman between 55 and 75 years old with acute COVID-19. Both conserved end residues are part of each CDR3. The D gene is left open where the match is weak. Only some rows state a clone size, as once, few, many or a class for expanded clones.

J,D,V,size,CDR3,DNA
TRBJ2-5,TRBD2,TRBV3-1/TRBV3-2,NA,CASSQDQAGGPPYF,TGTGCCAGCAGCCAAGATCAAGCGGGGGGGCCCCCGTACTTC
TRBJ2-5,NA,TRBV11-2,NA,CASKEGSSRTQYF,TGTGCCAGCAAGGAGGGGAGTAGCAGAACCCAGTACTTC
TRBJ2-1,NA,TRBV11-2,NA,CASSTGLSLEQFF,TGTGCCAGCAGCACGGGACTCTCACTTGAGCAGTTCTTC
TRBJ2-7,NA,TRBV6-5,NA,CASSSSHRLGDYEQYF,TGTGCCAGCAGTTCGAGTCACCGGTTAGGGGACTACGAGCAGTACTTC
TRBJ1-2,TRBD1,TRBV18,NA,CASSPALGQGVDGYTF,TGTGCCAGCTCACCAGCCCTGGGACAGGGAGTGGATGGCTACACCTTC
TRBJ2-2,NA,TRBV4-2,NA,CASSQEIRAGELFF,TGTGCCAGCAGCCAAGAAATTCGGGCCGGGGAGCTGTTTTTT
TRBJ2-1,NA,TRBV20-1,NA,CSAPRGNEQFF,TGCAGTGCCCCAAGAGGGAATGAGCAGTTCTTC
TRBJ1-1,TRBD1,TRBV11-3,NA,CASRGGRRSSAEAFF,TGTGCCAGCAGAGGGGGCAGAAGGTCATCCGCTGAAGCTTTCTTT
TRBJ1-2,NA,TRBV29-1,NA,CSVDPDRIYGYTF,TGCAGCGTTGATCCGGACAGAATCTATGGCTACACCTTC
TRBJ2-1,NA,TRBV5-4,NA,CASSLDGGGLRGDEQFF,TGTGCCAGCAGCTTGGATGGTGGGGGCCTAAGGGGAGATGAGCAGTTCTTC
TRBJ1-2,NA,TRBV5-1,NA,CASSLEGTSYGYTF,TGCGCCAGCAGCTTGGAAGGGACATCCTATGGCTACACCTTC
TRBJ2-7,TRBD2,TRBV4-2,NA,CASSQDAAGTSYEQYF,TGTGCCAGCAGCCAAGATGCAGCGGGGACCTCCTACGAGCAGTACTTC
TRBJ2-1,NA,TRBV18,once,CASSPEGAYNEQFF,TGTGCCAGCTCACCAGAGGGGGCCTACAATGAGCAGTTCTTC
TRBJ2-7,NA,TRBV6-1,once,CASSETNFGTSSYEQYF,TGTGCCAGCAGTGAGACAAACTTCGGGACAAGCTCCTACGAGCAGTACTTC
TRBJ2-3,NA,TRBV4-2,NA,CASRPPGGADTQYF,TGTGCCAGCAGGCCTCCCGGCGGAGCAGATACGCAGTATTTT
TRBJ1-5,NA,TRBV4-2,NA,CASSPEGSQPQHF,TGTGCCAGCAGCCCAGAGGGGAGTCAGCCCCAGCATTTT
TRBJ1-5,NA,TRBV7-9,NA,CASSSAGQPQHF,TGTGCCAGCAGCTCCGCCGGGCAGCCCCAGCATTTT
TRBJ1-2,TRBD1,TRBV27,NA,CASSPGGTGIIYGYTF,TGTGCCAGCAGCCCCGGGGGGACAGGGATTATTTATGGCTACACCTTC
TRBJ1-2,TRBD1,TRBV27,NA,CASSPLGQGLYGYTF,TGTGCCAGCAGTCCCCTCGGACAGGGGCTCTATGGCTACACCTTC
TRBJ1-1,NA,TRBV3-1/TRBV3-2,NA,CASSQETGRAFF,TGTGCCAGCAGCCAAGAAACAGGGCGAGCTTTCTTT
TRBJ1-2,NA,TRBV7-2,NA,CASQGSQGLYGYTF,TGTGCCAGCCAGGGTTCTCAGGGACTCTATGGCTACACCTTC
TRBJ2-1,NA,TRBV30,once,CAWSVPGFNEQFF,TGTGCCTGGAGTGTCCCGGGGTTCAATGAGCAGTTCTTC
TRBJ2-1,TRBD2,TRBV6-5,NA,CASGAWTSGGLEQFF,TGTGCCAGCGGCGCGTGGACTAGCGGGGGGCTGGAGCAGTTCTTC
TRBJ1-4,NA,TRBV2,NA,CASNRRAGNEKLFF,TGTGCCAGCAATCGGAGGGCAGGAAATGAAAAACTGTTTTTT
TRBJ1-2,TRBD1,TRBV18,NA,CASSPTGGDYGYTF,TGTGCCAGCTCACCAACAGGGGGCGACTATGGCTACACCTTC
TRBJ1-5,NA,TRBV5-1,NA,CASSVERGQPQHF,TGCGCCAGCAGCGTAGAACGGGGACAGCCCCAGCATTTT
TRBJ2-1,NA,TRBV19,NA,CASSTLGLGLFF,TGTGCCAGTAGCACACTGGGACTGGGTTTGTTCTTC
TRBJ1-1,TRBD1,TRBV19,NA,CASGGSRGFTEAFF,TGTGCCAGCGGGGGAAGCAGGGGGTTCACTGAAGCTTTCTTT
TRBJ1-1,NA,TRBV7-2,NA,CASSFAEVTEAFF,TGTGCCAGCAGCTTCGCAGAGGTCACTGAAGCTTTCTTT
TRBJ2-3,TRBD2,TRBV18,NA,CASSPGLAGGSTDTQYF,TGTGCCAGCTCACCCGGACTAGCGGGAGGTAGCACAGATACGCAGTATTTT
TRBJ2-1,NA,TRBV7-9,NA,CASRAGRNEQFF,TGTGCCAGCAGAGCCGGTCGTAATGAGCAGTTCTTC
TRBJ1-3,TRBD1,TRBV7-9,NA,CASIRDRHSGNTIYF,TGTGCCAGCATCCGGGACAGGCATTCTGGAAACACCATATATTTT
TRBJ2-5,NA,TRBV29-1,once,CSVLDGKETQYF,TGCAGCGTCCTGGACGGGAAAGAGACCCAGTACTTC
TRBJ1-1,NA,TRBV12-3/TRBV12-4,NA,CASRLTVEAFF,TGTGCCAGCAGACTGACAGTTGAAGCTTTCTTT
TRBJ1-6,NA,TRBV27,NA,CASSLGQGGSPLHF,TGTGCCAGCAGTTTAGGCCAGGGAGGTTCACCCCTCCACTTT
TRBJ2-7,NA,TRBV5-6,once,CASRVEAVEQYF,TGTGCCAGCAGAGTTGAGGCAGTCGAGCAGTACTTC
TRBJ2-7,TRBD2,TRBV3-1/TRBV3-2,NA,CASSLAGTSGRYEQYF,TGTGCCAGCTCCCTTGCCGGGACTAGCGGGAGATACGAGCAGTACTTC
TRBJ1-2,NA,TRBV12-3/TRBV12-4,NA,CASSFGGGRAYTF,TGTGCCAGCAGTTTCGGGGGAGGGAGGGCATACACCTTC
TRBJ1-5,NA,TRBV3-1/TRBV3-2,NA,CASTPRGLSNQPQHF,TGTGCCAGCACCCCAAGAGGACTGAGCAATCAGCCCCAGCATTTT
TRBJ2-7,NA,TRBV7-2,NA,CASSPSGLGPYEQYF,TGTGCCAGCAGCCCCAGCGGGTTGGGGCCCTACGAGCAGTACTTC
TRBJ2-6,TRBD2,TRBV5-5,NA,CASSVGLAGALSGANVLTF,TGTGCCAGCAGCGTCGGACTAGCGGGTGCTTTATCTGGGGCCAACGTCCTGACTTTC
TRBJ1-2,NA,TRBV30,once,CAWSESDYGYTF,TGTGCCTGGAGTGAGTCAGACTATGGCTACACCTTC
TRBJ1-2,NA,TRBV4-3,NA,CASSQDGLGYGYTF,TGCGCCAGCAGCCAAGACGGACTGGGGTATGGCTACACCTTC
TRBJ1-1,TRBD1,TRBV6-1,NA,CASSEAGQSNTEAFF,TGTGCCAGCAGTGAAGCGGGACAGAGTAACACTGAAGCTTTCTTT
TRBJ2-3,NA,TRBV28,NA,CASSRRGREADTQYF,TGTGCCAGCAGCCGGAGGGGGAGGGAAGCAGATACGCAGTATTTT
TRBJ1-2,NA,TRBV25-1,NA,CASTDSGYGYTF,TGTGCCAGCACGGACTCCGGGTATGGCTACACCTTC
TRBJ2-1,NA,TRBV20-1,NA,CSASLPGVVEQFF,TGCAGTGCTAGTCTACCGGGAGTGGTTGAGCAGTTCTTC
TRBJ1-2,NA,TRBV5-8,NA,CASSWSGGSYGYTF,TGTGCCAGCAGCTGGAGCGGCGGATCCTATGGCTACACCTTC
TRBJ2-6,NA,TRBV28,once,CASLEIGVGANVLTF,TGTGCCAGCTTAGAGATAGGGGTCGGGGCCAACGTCCTGACTTTC
TRBJ1-3,NA,TRBV18,few,CASSPLGLERASGNTIYF,TGTGCCAGCTCACCACTTGGTTTAGAGAGAGCCTCTGGAAACACCATATATTTT
TRBJ1-5,NA,TRBV4-1,NA,CASSQALTNQPQHF,TGCGCCAGCAGCCAAGCTCTGACAAATCAGCCCCAGCATTTT
TRBJ1-2,NA,TRBV21-1,NA,CASSKLQGLYGYTF,TGTGCCAGCAGCAAACTGCAGGGCCTCTATGGCTACACCTTC
TRBJ2-7,NA,TRBV27,NA,CASWRGPRTTTYEQYF,TGTGCCAGTTGGAGAGGCCCCAGAACTACTACCTACGAGCAGTACTTC